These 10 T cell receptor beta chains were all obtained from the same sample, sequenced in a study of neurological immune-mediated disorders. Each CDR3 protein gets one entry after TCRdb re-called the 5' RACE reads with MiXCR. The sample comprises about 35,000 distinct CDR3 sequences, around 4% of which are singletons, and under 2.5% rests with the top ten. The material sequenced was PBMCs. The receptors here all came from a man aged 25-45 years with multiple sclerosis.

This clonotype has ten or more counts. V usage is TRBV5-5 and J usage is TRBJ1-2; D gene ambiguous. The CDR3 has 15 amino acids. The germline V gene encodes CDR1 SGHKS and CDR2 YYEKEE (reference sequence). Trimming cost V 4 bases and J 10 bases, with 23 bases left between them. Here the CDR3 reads CASSITSDRLGDYTF. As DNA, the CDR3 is TGTGCCAGCAGCATCACATCGGACCGCCTGGGTGACTACACCTTC.

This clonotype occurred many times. CDR3 protein: CASSLSTDTQYF. The CDR3 DNA sequence: TGCGCCAGCAGCTTAAGCACAGATACGCAGTATTTT. V and J are TRBV5-1 and TRBJ2-3; D is uncertain. V gave up 2 bases and J gave up 0 bases, with 1 base separating them. CDR3 length: 12 residues. Germline V gene data show CDR1 as SGHRS and CDR2 as YFSETQ. Combining the CDR3 with reference TRBV5-1 and TRBJ2-3 gives the whole variable domain KAGVTQTPRYLIKTRGQQVTLSCSPISGHRSVSWYQQTPGQGLQFLFEYFSETQRNKGNFPGRFSGRQFSNSRSEMNVSTLELGDSALYLCASSLSTDTQYFGPGTRLTVL.

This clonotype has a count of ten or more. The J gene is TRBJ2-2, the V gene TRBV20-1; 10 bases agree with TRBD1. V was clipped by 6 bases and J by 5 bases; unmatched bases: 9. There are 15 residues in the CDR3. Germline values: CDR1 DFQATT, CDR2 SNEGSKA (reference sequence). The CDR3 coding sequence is TGCAGTGCAGAACCCGGGACAGGGGTGACCGGGGAGCTGTTTTTT. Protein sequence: CSAEPGTGVTGELFF.

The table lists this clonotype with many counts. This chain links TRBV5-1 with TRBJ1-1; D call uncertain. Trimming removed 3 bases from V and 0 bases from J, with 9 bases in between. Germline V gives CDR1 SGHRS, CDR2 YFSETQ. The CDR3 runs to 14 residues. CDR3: CASSWTTLNTEAFF. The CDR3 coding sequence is TGCGCCAGCAGCTGGACGACACTGAACACTGAAGCTTTCTTT.

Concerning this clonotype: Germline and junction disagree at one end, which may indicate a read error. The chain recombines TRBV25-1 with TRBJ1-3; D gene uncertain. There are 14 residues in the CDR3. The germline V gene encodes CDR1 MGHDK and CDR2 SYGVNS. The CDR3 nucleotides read TGTGCCAGCAGTGAAGAGAGGTCTGGAAAAACCATATATTTT. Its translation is CASSEERSGKTIYF.

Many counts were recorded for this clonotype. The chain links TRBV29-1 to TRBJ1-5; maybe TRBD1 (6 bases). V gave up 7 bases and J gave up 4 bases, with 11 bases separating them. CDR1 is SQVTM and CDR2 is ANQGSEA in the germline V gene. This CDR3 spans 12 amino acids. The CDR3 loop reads CSAGQNNQPQHF. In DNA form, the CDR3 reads TGCAGCGCCGGACAGAATAATCAGCCCCAGCATTTT. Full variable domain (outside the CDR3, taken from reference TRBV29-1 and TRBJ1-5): SAVISQKPSRDICQRGTSLTIQCQVDSQVTMMFWYRQQPGQSLTLIATANQGSEATYESGFVIDKFPISRPNLTFSTLTVSNMSPEDSSIYLCSAGQNNQPQHFGDGTRLSIL.

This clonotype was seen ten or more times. The chain's CDR3 is CAIRAFRTAFEEQYF. CDR3 in DNA: TGTGCCATCAGGGCCTTTCGGACAGCCTTTGAAGAGCAGTACTTC. V and J are TRBV10-3 and TRBJ2-7, with a possible D match to TRBD1 (6 bases). The CDR3 covers 15 residues. The germline CDR1 and CDR2 sequences are ENHRY and SYGVKD. The V end was cut by 6 bases, the J end by 7 bases, with 22 bases between.

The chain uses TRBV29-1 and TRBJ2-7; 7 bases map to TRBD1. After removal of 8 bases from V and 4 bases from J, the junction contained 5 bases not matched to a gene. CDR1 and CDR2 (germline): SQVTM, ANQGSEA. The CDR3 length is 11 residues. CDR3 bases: TGCAGCTCCCGACAGGGATACGAGCAGTACTTC. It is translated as CSSRQGYEQYF.

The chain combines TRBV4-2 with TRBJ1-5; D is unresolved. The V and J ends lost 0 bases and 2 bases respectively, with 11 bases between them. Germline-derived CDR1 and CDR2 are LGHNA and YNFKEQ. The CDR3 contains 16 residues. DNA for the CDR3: TGTGCCAGCAGCCAAGATTTAGGGTTGGGCAATCAGCCCCAGCATTTT. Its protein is CASSQDLGLGNQPQHF.

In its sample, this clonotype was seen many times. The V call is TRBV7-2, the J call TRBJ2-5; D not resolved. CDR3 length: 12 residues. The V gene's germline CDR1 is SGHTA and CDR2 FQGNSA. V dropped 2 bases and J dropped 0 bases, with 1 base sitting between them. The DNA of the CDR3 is TGTGCCAGCAGCTTATACCAAGAGACCCAGTACTTC. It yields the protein CASSLYQETQYF.